This TCR beta chain is from a study of CD8+ T cells in alopecia areata. As for the study in general: The drug, tofacitinib, lasted 6 to 18 months, followed by 6 months off drug. Treated patients were scored for severity by percent of scalp affected. Whole-study results and caveats: Tofacitinib produced a significant decrease in scalp clonality and in expanded CD8+ clones among the top 100. Alopecia totalis/universalis scalp especially showed more expanded CD8+ clones than normal scalp.

V trimming: 2 bases; J trimming: 7 bases; junction bases outside the gene matches: 13. The CDR3 loop spans 17 amino acids. The germline V gene encodes CDR1 SGHVS and CDR2 FNYEAQ. Treatment specified: oral pan-JAK inhibitor, 5-10 mg twice daily. Extraction and reverse transcription of RNA yielded cDNA as the sequencing template. Produced via immunoSEQ multiplex PCR; TCRdb's table is partial and in-frame only. The sample comprises about 210,000 clones, about 58% of which are singletons, and about 1.6% rests with the top ten. As concerns this clone: Its antigen is currently unknown.

This TCR was sampled from a human donor with alopecia areata. Sample: CD4+ T cells sorted from blood, taken at week 4, from a patient treated with tofacitinib. This sequence joins TRBV7-6 and TRBJ1-4, with 7 bases fitting TRBD1. CDR3 sequence: CASSLLQGRVSSEKLFF. For the CDR3, the DNA is TGTGCCAGCAGCTTATTACAGGGGAGAGTCTCTAGTGAAAAACTGTTTTTT. Looking up the rest from reference TRBV7-6 and TRBJ1-4 gives the full variable domain: GAGVSQSPRYKVTKRGQDVALRCDPISGHVSLYWYRQALGQGPEFLTYFNYEAQQDKSGLPNDRFSAERPEGSISTLTIQRTEQRDSAMYRCASSLLQGRVSSEKLFFGSGTQLSVL.